One sample yielded the 25 T cell receptor beta chains listed below, sequenced in a study of T cell repertoires in cytomegalovirus infection. TCRdb re-derived calls from the reads in MiXCR, one entry per CDR3 protein. The sample includes about 700,000 distinct CDR3 sequences, around 35% of them seen just once. Antigen specificity for these receptors is unknown. Sequencing used cultured PBMCs, obtained from culture after CMV antigen stimulation. The receptors derive from a human donor in good health (CMV status not recorded). Some clones in this sample may be carry-over from other donors' samples.

There are a few counts of this clonotype. J is TRBJ1-5 and V is TRBV12-3 or TRBV12-4; D unclear. Trimming stripped 3 bases from V and 3 bases from J, with 9 bases between. This CDR3 has 14 amino acids. The chain's CDR3 is CASSFRRFNQPQHF. CDR3 sequence (DNA): TGTGCCAGCAGTTTCCGACGGTTCAATCAGCCCCAGCATTTT.

The J gene is TRBJ2-7, the V gene TRBV19, with D unresolved. The CDR3 runs 14 residues. From germline, CDR1 is LNHDA and CDR2 SQIVND (reference sequence). V was clipped by 5 bases and J by 4 bases, with 15 bases between them. As DNA, the CDR3 is TGTGCCAGTAGTTCCGGGTCAGGCAAGTACGAGCAGTACTTC. This encodes CASSSGSGKYEQYF. The full variable domain, with the rest looked up from reference TRBV19 and TRBJ2-7, is DGGITQSPKYLFRKEGQNVTLSCEQNLNHDAMYWYRQDPGQGLRLIYYSQIVNDFQKGDIAEGYSVSREKKESFPLTVTSAQKNPTAFYLCASSSGSGKYEQYFGPGTRLTVT.

The chain links TRBV2 to TRBJ1-1, with D unresolved. Trimming cost V 6 bases and J 2 bases, with 7 bases left between them. Germline assignment: CDR1 SNHLY and CDR2 FYNNEI. The CDR3 spans 12 residues. The CDR3 protein is CASRAHNTEAFF. The DNA of the CDR3 is TGTGCCAGCAGGGCACATAACACTGAAGCTTTCTTT.

V is TRBV7-2 and J is TRBJ1-6, with a tentative D call TRBD1 (5 bases). The germline V and J ends were trimmed by 5 bases and 5 bases, with 13 bases remaining between them. Germline CDR1 is SGHTA and CDR2 is FQGNSA. The CDR3 length is 15 residues. The CDR3 region has the DNA TGTGCCAGCAGCCCTCAGCTGGACAATAATTCACCCCTCCACTTT. Translation gives CASSPQLDNNSPLHF.

The chain links TRBV7-8 to TRBJ2-7; D remains unclear. Trimming took 5 bases from V and 2 from J, leaving 10 bases between them. Germline CDR1 and CDR2: SGHVS and FQNEAQ. The CDR3 consists of 13 residues. Here the CDR3 DNA reads TGTGCCAGCAGCCTTGGGATAACCTACGAGCAGTACTTC. It yields the protein CASSLGITYEQYF.

In its sample, this clonotype was seen many times. The rearrangement joins TRBV7-2 to TRBJ2-5; D remains ambiguous. V lost 3 bases and J lost 5, with 16 bases in between. This CDR3 contains 15 residues. Germline V gives CDR1 SGHTA, CDR2 FQGNSA. CDR3 nucleotides: TGTGCCAGCAGCTTTACGTCTCGCCCGAGGGAGACCCAGTACTTC. Its translation is CASSFTSRPRETQYF.

This chain uses TRBV28 with TRBJ2-6; possible D gene TRBD2, 5 bases. Germline V CDR1 and CDR2: MDHEN, SYDVKM. The CDR3 consists of 18 residues. With 2 bases removed from V and 0 bases from J, the gap between germline ends came to 14 bases. CDR3: CASSLRLMGSSGANVLTF. The CDR3 DNA follows: TGTGCCAGCAGTTTAAGGCTTATGGGGAGCTCTGGGGCCAACGTCCTGACTTTC. Together with reference TRBV28 and TRBJ2-6, the CDR3 gives the full variable domain: DVKVTQSSRYLVKRTGEKVFLECVQDMDHENMFWYRQDPGLGLRLIYFSYDVKMKEKGDIPEGYSVSREKKERFSLILESASTNQTSMYLCASSLRLMGSSGANVLTFGAGSRLTVL.

The chain uses TRBV7-9 and TRBJ1-6, with 10 nucleotides matching TRBD1. The CDR3 is made up of 15 amino acids. Unmatched junction bases numbered 7, after V lost 6 bases and J lost 8 bases. Germline V CDR1 and CDR2: SEHNR, FQNEAQ (reference sequence). The CDR3 DNA follows: TGTGCCAGCAGGCCAAGACAGGGGGCGGATTCACCCCTCCACTTT. Translated, it gives CASRPRQGADSPLHF.

The J gene is TRBJ1-5, the V gene TRBV6-1; tentative D call: TRBD1 (5 bases). Deletions cut 6 bases from V and 0 bases from J, with 12 bases between. Germline V lookup: CDR1 MNHNS, CDR2 SASEGT. This CDR3 comprises 15 residues. This CDR3 reads CASSPGPLSNQPQHF. DNA for the CDR3: TGTGCCAGCAGCCCGGGACCCCTTAGCAATCAGCCCCAGCATTTT.

V usage is TRBV7-9 and J usage is TRBJ2-6; TRBD1 might be the D (6 bases). The CDR3 has 18 amino acids. Germline loops: CDR1 SEHNR, CDR2 FQNEAQ (reference sequence). Deletions cut 3 bases from V and 0 bases from J, with 15 bases between. This chain's CDR3 is CASSLMAGVTSGANVLTF. CDR3 nucleotides: TGTGCCAGCAGCTTGATGGCAGGGGTTACCTCTGGGGCCAACGTCCTGACTTTC.

This clonotype appeared a few times. Mismatch with germline at one junction end may stem from a read error. The chain joins TRBV5-3 to TRBJ2-1; perhaps D is TRBD1 or TRBD2 (5 bases each). TRBV5-3 qualifies as an ORF whose function is uncertain. The CDR3 covers 14 residues. The CDR3 reads CASSLEDIYNEQFF. Written as DNA, the CDR3 is TGTGCCAGCAGCTTGGAGGACATCTACAATGAGCAGTTCTTC.

The rearrangement links TRBV27 to TRBJ2-3, with TRBD2 matching 8 bases. Per germline, CDR1 MNHEY and CDR2 SMNVEV (reference sequence). The CDR3 extends over 11 amino acids. Unmatched junction bases numbered 7, after V lost 6 bases and J lost 14 bases. CDR3 region: CASSTGTRRYF. The CDR3 DNA reads as TGTGCCAGCAGCACCGGGACTAGGAGGTATTTT.

DNA for the CDR3: TGTGCCAGCAGCTTACTCAGGATCCGGGGTACAGATACGCAGTATTTT. Translation gives CASSLLRIRGTDTQYF. V is TRBV11-2 and J is TRBJ2-3; maybe TRBD2 (5 bases). The CDR3 extends over 16 amino acids. CDR1 SGHAT and CDR2 FQNNGV come from the germline V gene. V dropped 2 bases and J dropped 3 bases, with 15 bases sitting between them.

The rearrangement links TRBV5-1 to TRBJ1-2; a possible D gene is TRBD1 (5 bases). Between the trimmed V and J ends, which lost 0 bases and 5 bases, there was a span of 17 bases. The CDR3 extends over 16 amino acids. Germline CDR1 reads SGHRS; CDR2 reads YFSETQ. The CDR3 DNA is TGCGCCAGCAGCTTGGTGATACAGGCCGCTCCTTATGGCTACACCTTC. Protein: CASSLVIQAAPYGYTF.

In its sample, this clonotype was seen many times. This chain links TRBV7-2 with TRBJ2-1; possible D gene TRBD2, 5 bases. This CDR3 has 13 amino acids. Per the germline V gene, CDR1 is SGHTA and CDR2 is FQGNSA. V lost 0 bases and J 6 bases, leaving 6 bases between the germline ends. The CDR3 reads CASSLAGVNEQFF. CDR3 DNA: TGTGCCAGCAGCTTAGCGGGAGTCAATGAGCAGTTCTTC.

The V and J genes are TRBV6-5 and TRBJ1-1, with 11 nucleotides matching TRBD1. The CDR3 runs 17 residues. Germline assignment: CDR1 MNHEY and CDR2 SVGAGI. The junction had 11 bases not matched to a gene; V was cut back by 5 bases and J by 3 bases. The CDR3 region has the DNA TGTGCCAGCAGTGGGGATCGGGGACAGGGGGGTGACACTGAAGCTTTCTTT. Its protein product is CASSGDRGQGGDTEAFF.

The J gene is TRBJ1-5, the V gene TRBV4-2, with 7 positions matching TRBD1. After removal of 1 base from V and 0 bases from J, the junction contained 3 bases not matched to a gene. Germline V gives CDR1 LGHNA, CDR2 YNFKEQ. CDR3 length: 16 amino acids. The CDR3 sequence: CASSQGDRASNQPQHF. CDR3 nucleotide sequence: TGTGCCAGCAGCCAAGGGGACAGAGCTAGCAATCAGCCCCAGCATTTT.

This chain connects TRBV10-3 to TRBJ2-7; D is unresolved. Trimming stripped 4 bases from V and 3 bases from J, with 4 bases between. The V gene's germline CDR1 is ENHRY and CDR2 SYGVKD. CDR3 length: 11 residues. As DNA, the CDR3 is TGTGCCATCAGTGCCAACTACGAGCAGTACTTC. Its protein is CAISANYEQYF.

This clonotype was counted a few times. The V gene is TRBV12-3 or TRBV12-4, the J gene TRBJ2-3, with 15 bases fitting TRBD2. The CDR3 is made up of 17 amino acids. The V gene end was trimmed by 4 bases and the J gene end by 5 bases; junction bases not matched to a gene: 7. CDR3 sequence reads: CASSSGLAGGPKDTQYF. CDR3 in DNA: TGTGCCAGCAGTTCTGGACTAGCGGGGGGGCCTAAAGATACGCAGTATTTT.

The V and J genes are TRBV7-9 and TRBJ1-2; D is uncertain. This CDR3 has 9 residues. V gave up 1 base and J gave up 13 bases, with 4 bases separating them. Germline V gene sequence: CDR1 SEHNR, CDR2 FQNEAQ (reference sequence). For the CDR3, the DNA is TGTGCCAGCAGCTTAGGGGCCACCTTC. This gives the protein CASSLGATF.

The rearrangement uses TRBV18 and TRBJ1-4; TRBD1 aligns across 7 bases. The CDR3 spans 15 residues. The V and J ends lost 7 bases and 0 bases, in that order; junction bases with no gene match: 5. The germline V gene has CDR1 KGHSH and CDR2 LQKENI. CDR3 sequence (DNA): TGTGCCAGCTTTCCCGGGACAGCAACTAATGAAAAACTGTTTTTT. Its translation: CASFPGTATNEKLFF.

The sample holds a few counts of this clonotype. The chain combines TRBV12-3 or TRBV12-4 with TRBJ2-2; TRBD2 agrees at 11 bases. V shed 2 bases, J shed 2 bases, and the junction held 10 bases outside the gene matches. The length of the CDR3 is 19 residues. The CDR3 loop is CASSLSSRGLAVNTGELFF. In DNA form, the CDR3 reads TGTGCCAGCAGTTTAAGTTCCCGGGGACTAGCGGTTAACACCGGGGAGCTGTTTTTT.

The chain recombines TRBV2 with TRBJ2-7; D uncertain. V was shortened by 0 bases and J by 5 bases, with 14 bases between the two germline ends. The V gene's germline CDR1 is SNHLY and CDR2 FYNNEI. The CDR3 runs 15 residues. This CDR3 reads CASSEARAAQDEQYF. The CDR3 bases are TGTGCCAGCAGTGAAGCTAGGGCAGCCCAGGACGAGCAGTACTTC.

The chain recombines TRBV4-3 with TRBJ2-3; tentative D call: TRBD1 (6 bases). The CDR3 totals 15 residues. The V and J ends lost 1 base and 2 bases respectively, with 10 bases between them. CDR1 and CDR2 (germline): LGHNA, YSLEER. The CDR3 spells CASSQGQVVTDTQYF. CDR3 sequence (DNA): TGCGCCAGCAGCCAAGGACAGGTTGTCACAGATACGCAGTATTTT.

This clonotype was counted a few times. The J gene is TRBJ1-1, the V gene TRBV15; a possible D gene is TRBD1 (6 bases). The V end was cut by 5 bases, the J end by 4 bases, with 8 bases between. From germline, CDR1 is LNHNV and CDR2 YYDKDF (reference sequence). CDR3 length: 12 residues. The chain's CDR3 is CATSAQGTEAFF. The CDR3 coding sequence is TGTGCCACCAGCGCACAGGGCACTGAAGCTTTCTTT.